This TCR beta chain was recorded in a study of blood T cell repertoires in COVID-19. Study as a whole: Sample material is recorded as cDNA or gDNA derived from T cells, B-cell-depleted T cells, or PBMCs.

Only in-frame clones appear in the TCRdb table, and some are missing; sequencing was by immunoSEQ multiplex PCR. The sample includes 130,000 to 150,000 clones, about 80% seen only once; the top ten take approximately 9.1%. The sample holds one count of this clone. The sample consisted of PBMCs or T cells enriched from blood (not recorded which). The receptor was isolated from a man between 50 and 59 years old who had recovered from COVID-19.

CDR3 sequence reads: CASSGETGDTEAFF. In nucleotides, the CDR3 is TGTGCCAGCAGTGGGGAGACAGGGGACACTGAAGCTTTCTTT. The V and J genes are TRBV2 and TRBJ1-1; TRBD1 matches 8 bases. This CDR3 spans 14 amino acids. V was pared by 4 bases and J by 3 bases, with 4 bases of the junction left unmatched. CDR1 and CDR2 from the germline V gene are SNHLY and FYNNEI.